Listed below are T cell receptor beta chains from one sample, sequenced in a study of blood T cell repertoires in COVID-19. Sequencing used immunoSEQ multiplex PCR; TCRdb keeps in-frame clones, though not all of them. The sample carries about 300,000 clones, around nine tenths recorded once. The sample taken for sequencing was peripheral blood. All receptors derive from a man aged 35 to 55 with acute or convalescent COVID-19. Both conserved end residues are part of each CDR3. D genes are given only for firm matches. Expanded clones are given a class, and other clones once, few, many or no size at all.

abundance,v_gene,j_gene,d_gene,CDR3aa,CDR3nt
-,TRBV11-3,TRBJ2-2,-,CASSLGAGRHTGELFF,TGTGCCAGCAGCTTAGGAGCAGGGAGGCACACCGGGGAGCTGTTTTTT
few,TRBV3-1/TRBV3-2,TRBJ1-2,TRBD1,CASSRGQGNYGYTF,TGTGCCAGCAGTCGAGGACAGGGTAACTATGGCTACACCTTC
-,TRBV5-4,TRBJ2-7,TRBD1,CASSLTRTGGEKQYF,TGTGCCAGCAGCTTGACAAGGACAGGGGGCGAAAAGCAGTACTTC
-,TRBV12-5,TRBJ1-1,-,CASGLGVRAFF,TGTGCTAGTGGTTTGGGAGTCAGGGCTTTCTTT
-,TRBV5-6,TRBJ1-1,-,CASSLGVNTEAFF,TGTGCCAGCAGTCTAGGGGTGAACACTGAAGCTTTCTTT
-,TRBV19,TRBJ2-2,-,CASRGPGQYTGELFF,TGTGCCAGTAGGGGACCCGGACAGTACACCGGGGAGCTGTTTTTT
-,TRBV5-1,TRBJ1-1,-,CASSLELNTEAFF,TGCGCCAGCAGCCTAGAATTGAACACTGAAGCTTTCTTT
few,TRBV5-4,TRBJ2-1,-,CASSWGRGDNEQFF,TGTGCCAGCAGCTGGGGCCGAGGCGACAATGAGCAGTTCTTC
-,TRBV2,TRBJ2-1,-,CASTAVLSYNEQFF,TGTGCCAGCACAGCGGTCTTATCCTACAATGAGCAGTTCTTC
-,TRBV4-2,TRBJ1-4,-,CASSQVGQGGEKLFF,TGTGCCAGCAGCCAGGTGGGACAAGGGGGTGAAAAACTGTTTTTT
-,TRBV6-1,TRBJ2-1,TRBD2,CASSAVRGGSYNEQFF,TGTGCCAGCAGTGCCGTGCGGGGGGGCTCATACAATGAGCAGTTCTTC